This TCR beta chain was identified during a study of PD-1 blockade in mismatch repair-deficient tumors. All patients were mismatch repair deficient, assessed by either PCR or immunohistochemistry. Germline V gene lookup returns CDR1 MNHEY and CDR2 SMNVEV (reference sequence). This CDR3 contains 14 residues. Trimming stripped 6 bases from V and 4 bases from J, with 15 bases between. Details on this clone: Its antigen is undetermined.

TCRdb's table, derived via immunoSEQ multiplex PCR, lists solely in-frame clones and lacks some. The sample shows some 120,000 clones, about 88% of them seen only once. Study-wide results and limits: Tumor-resident clones, often undetectable pretreatment in blood, expanded then contracted after pembrolizumab.

The chain carries TRBV27 and TRBJ1-2, with D unresolved. This material consisted of peripheral blood, taken 44 weeks after starting pembrolizumab. This clonotype was sampled from an adult with mismatch repair-deficient cancer. The CDR3 coding sequence is TGTGCCAGCAGCCTGACCCCATCGAGCTATGGCTACACCTTC. It specifies CASSLTPSSYGYTF.